The 30 T cell receptor beta chains in this list originate from one sample, sequenced in a study of technical replicates of blood from a few donors. Method: immunoSEQ multiplex PCR; TCRdb's copy keeps in-frame clones and lacks some. The table records tens of thousands of clones, 95% to 98% of them present only once. Sequenced material: T cells isolated from PBMCs. These receptors were obtained from a human donor in good health.

This chain connects TRBV18 to TRBJ1-2; 7 nucleotides align to TRBD1. J was trimmed by 2 bases and V by 0 bases; bases with no gene match: 3. The germline V gene encodes CDR1 KGHSH and CDR2 LQKENI. This CDR3 is 15 amino acids long. The CDR3 loop reads CASSPPKGANYGYTF. CDR3 DNA sequence: TGTGCCAGCTCACCACCGAAGGGGGCCAACTATGGCTACACCTTC.

The chain combines TRBV28 with TRBJ2-1; 9 nucleotides line up with TRBD2. The CDR3 spans 16 residues. Germline loops: CDR1 MDHEN, CDR2 SYDVKM. V was pared by 2 bases and J by 8 bases, with 10 bases of the junction left unmatched. The DNA for the CDR3 is TGTGCCAGCAGTTTAGGATCTAGCGGGATGAGGGATGAGCAGTTCTTC. This codes for CASSLGSSGMRDEQFF.

The CDR3 spells CAWTPGTKGSDEQFF. The DNA of the CDR3 is TGTGCCTGGACCCCCGGGACTAAGGGCTCGGATGAGCAGTTCTTC. The rearrangement uses TRBV30 and TRBJ2-1, with TRBD2 matching 7 bases. This CDR3 spans 15 amino acids. V gave up 4 bases and J gave up 8 bases; unmatched junction bases: 14. Per germline, CDR1 GTSNPN and CDR2 SVGIG (reference sequence).

J is TRBJ1-1 and V is TRBV30; no clear D. Trimming removed 5 bases from V and 4 bases from J, with 17 bases in between. CDR1 is GTSNPN and CDR2 is SVGIG in the germline V gene (reference sequence). This CDR3 has 14 residues. CDR3: CAWGPNVEGTEAFF. CDR3 DNA sequence: TGTGCCTGGGGCCCGAACGTGGAGGGCACTGAAGCTTTCTTT.

V and J are TRBV10-3 and TRBJ2-1; no firm D call. This CDR3 region has 14 residues. The germline V and J ends were trimmed by 6 bases and 3 bases, with 12 bases remaining between them. Germline CDR1 and CDR2: ENHRY and SYGVKD. The DNA for the CDR3 is TGTGCCATCAGCCCCTCGGGTAACTACAATGAGCAGTTCTTC. It specifies CAISPSGNYNEQFF.

V gene TRBV27 combines with J gene TRBJ2-2; 12 nucleotides align to TRBD2. This CDR3 is 14 amino acids long. J gave up 6 bases and V 8 bases, and 4 bases lay outside the gene matches. The germline V gene encodes CDR1 MNHEY and CDR2 SMNVEV (reference sequence). CDR3 nucleotides: TGTGCCAGCTTAGGACTAGCGGGATCCGGGGAGCTGTTTTTT. Its protein is CASLGLAGSGELFF.

The rearrangement joins TRBV5-1 to TRBJ2-7, with 7 bases lining up with TRBD1. With V trimmed by 4 bases and J by 3 bases, 10 bases remained unmatched. Germline lookup yields CDR1 SGHRS and CDR2 YFSETQ. The length of the CDR3 is 15 residues. Here the CDR3 reads CASSLEGASLYEQYF. In nucleotides, the CDR3 is TGCGCCAGCAGCCTCGAGGGGGCTTCCCTCTACGAGCAGTACTTC.

The V and J genes are TRBV9 and TRBJ2-5; tentatively, D is TRBD1 (6 bases). Germline CDR1 SGDLS, CDR2 YYNGEE. The V end lost 2 bases, the J end lost 6 bases, and 14 bases lay between the germline ends. This CDR3 spans 14 amino acids. The CDR3 here is CASSVDSHLKTQYF. The DNA for the CDR3 is TGTGCCAGCAGCGTGGACAGTCATCTGAAGACCCAGTACTTC.

The CDR3 region has the DNA TGTGCCAGCAGCTTAGGCGACAGGGTCCATGGCTACACCTTC. Amino acid sequence: CASSLGDRVHGYTF. The chain combines TRBV13 with TRBJ1-2, with 7 positions matching TRBD1. The CDR3 consists of 14 residues. Germline assignment: CDR1 PRHDT and CDR2 FYEKMQ (reference sequence). With 0 bases clipped from V and 6 bases from J, the junction kept 4 bases outside the gene matches.

This chain uses TRBV6-5 with TRBJ1-2; TRBD1 matches 9 bases. The CDR3 is 13 amino acids. The J segment lost 4 bases and the V segment lost 6 bases, leaving 3 bases of the junction unmatched. Germline loops: CDR1 MNHEY, CDR2 SVGAGI. CDR3 loop: CASRGTGFYGYTF. CDR3 nucleotide sequence: TGTGCCAGCAGGGGGACAGGGTTCTATGGCTACACCTTC.

The V and J genes are TRBV5-1 and TRBJ2-1, with TRBD2 matching over 7 bases. This CDR3 has 14 residues. The V and J ends lost 0 bases and 4 bases, in that order; junction bases with no gene match: 1. CDR1 and CDR2 from the germline V gene are SGHRS and YFSETQ. CDR3 amino acids: CASSLVGGYNEQFF. The DNA for the CDR3 is TGCGCCAGCAGCTTGGTGGGGGGGTACAATGAGCAGTTCTTC.

Comment on this clone: This sample includes further DNA sequences coding for the same CDR3. The rearrangement uses TRBV5-1 and TRBJ1-1; TRBD1 matches 9 bases. The germline V gene encodes CDR1 SGHRS and CDR2 YFSETQ. This CDR3 region has 13 residues. With 4 bases clipped from V and 4 bases from J, the junction kept 2 bases outside the gene matches. In nucleotides, the CDR3 is TGCGCCAGCAGCAGGGGACAGGGCACTGAAGCTTTCTTT. Its protein product is CASSRGQGTEAFF.

The chain recombines TRBV6-5 with TRBJ1-2, with 7 bases lining up with TRBD1. Trimming cost V 2 bases and J 6 bases; bases outside gene matches: 6. The CDR3 is 14 residues long. Germline lookup yields CDR1 MNHEY and CDR2 SVGAGI. In nucleotides, the CDR3 is TGTGCCAGCAGTTACCACCGGGACAGAGATGGCTACACCTTC. Its protein is CASSYHRDRDGYTF.

The chain carries TRBV10-3 and TRBJ2-7; no definite D call. The V and J ends lost 0 bases and 6 bases respectively, with 12 bases between them. Germline loops: CDR1 ENHRY, CDR2 SYGVKD. This CDR3 has 14 residues. The CDR3, as DNA: TGTGCCATCAGTGAGTCGGTACAGAAACCCGAGCAGTACTTC. It specifies CAISESVQKPEQYF.

The genes are TRBV7-9 and TRBJ1-2; 12 bases match TRBD1. J lost 2 bases, V lost 5 bases, and 12 bases had no gene match. Germline V CDR1 and CDR2: SEHNR, FQNEAQ (reference sequence). The length of the CDR3 is 18 residues. The CDR3: CASSPRGGTGGINYGYTF. CDR3 DNA sequence: TGTGCCAGCAGCCCCCGGGGGGGGACAGGGGGCATCAACTATGGCTACACCTTC.

The rearrangement links TRBV7-9 to TRBJ1-2; 8 nucleotides match TRBD1. Per the germline V gene, CDR1 is SEHNR and CDR2 is FQNEAQ (reference sequence). V lost 3 bases and J lost 4; bases outside the gene matches: 1. CDR3 size: 13 residues. In DNA, the CDR3 is TGTGCCAGCAGCTTGGACAGGGCCTATGGCTACACCTTC. This gives the protein CASSLDRAYGYTF.

The genes are TRBV10-3 and TRBJ2-2; D gene uncertain. This CDR3 contains 14 residues. The germline V gene encodes CDR1 ENHRY and CDR2 SYGVKD. Trimming removed 7 bases from V and 5 bases from J, with 14 bases in between. The CDR3 loop is CAITVQSGTGELFF. The CDR3 nucleotides are TGTGCCATCACGGTGCAGTCAGGAACCGGGGAGCTGTTTTTT.

The chain joins TRBV7-2 to TRBJ2-5, with a tentative D call TRBD2 (5 bases). This CDR3 has 15 residues. Germline assignment: CDR1 SGHTA and CDR2 FQGNSA. Trimming stripped 2 bases from V and 0 bases from J, with 10 bases between. Written as DNA, the CDR3 is TGTGCCAGCAGCTTAAGGAGGACGGACCAAGAGACCCAGTACTTC. As protein: CASSLRRTDQETQYF. Variable domain in full (rest from reference TRBV7-2 and TRBJ2-5): GAGVSQSPSNKVTEKGKDVELRCDPISGHTALYWYRQSLGQGLEFLIYFQGNSAPDKSGLPSDRFSAERTGGSVSTLTIQRTQQEDSAVYLCASSLRRTDQETQYFGPGTRLLVL.

CDR3 in DNA: TGTGCCATCAGTGAGTCGTTTAGCGCGTCATCCTACAATGAGCAGTTCTTC. It is translated as CAISESFSASSYNEQFF. This chain connects TRBV10-3 to TRBJ2-1, with a tentative D call TRBD2 (5 bases). The V end was cut by 0 bases, the J end by 1 base, with 13 bases between. CDR3 size: 17 residues. Germline V gives CDR1 ENHRY, CDR2 SYGVKD.

The chain is built from TRBV29-1 and TRBJ2-3, with D possibly being TRBD2 (5 bases). The CDR3 is made up of 12 amino acids. Germline V gene lookup returns CDR1 SQVTM and CDR2 ANQGSEA. Trimming left V 7 bases short and J 4 bases short, with 12 bases between. In DNA form, the CDR3 reads TGCAGCGCCGGAGGTACCGCAGATACGCAGTATTTT. Amino acids: CSAGGTADTQYF.

The rearrangement links TRBV6-6 to TRBJ2-7, with 8 bases fitting TRBD1. Germline V CDR1 and CDR2: MNHNY, SVGAGI (reference sequence). CDR3 length: 13 residues. The ends lost 6 bases at V and 4 bases at J; junction bases unmatched: 5. As DNA, the CDR3 is TGTGCCAGCAGGGGGACAGGTGTTTACGAGCAGTACTTC. Encoded protein: CASRGTGVYEQYF.

About this clone: This same CDR3 is encoded by further DNA sequences in the sample. V is TRBV6-5 and J is TRBJ1-2; TRBD1 is a possible D gene (5 bases). Trimming took off 6 bases at V and 8 bases at J, with 10 bases between the two ends. The CDR3 extends over 11 amino acids. The V gene's germline CDR1 is MNHEY and CDR2 SVGAGI. The CDR3 protein is CASRGPGGYTF. CDR3 nucleotide sequence: TGTGCCAGCAGGGGGCCCGGCGGCTACACCTTC.

The V and J genes are TRBV6-1 and TRBJ2-1; tentative D call: TRBD2 (5 bases). Germline V CDR1 and CDR2: MNHNS, SASEGT. CDR3 length: 16 amino acids. The ends were cut back, 3 bases at V and 1 base at J, with 13 bases in the middle. The CDR3 DNA follows: TGTGCCAGCAGTGACCAGGCTAGCTGGTCCTACAATGAGCAGTTCTTC. Amino acid sequence: CASSDQASWSYNEQFF.

This chain links TRBV9 with TRBJ2-1; 9 bases are a match to TRBD2. Germline trimming cut 0 bases from V and 8 bases from J; bases unmatched to any gene: 6. In germline, CDR1 is SGDLS, CDR2 YYNGEE. The CDR3 contains 15 residues. The CDR3 sequence: CASSVDLAGVDEQFF. For the CDR3, the DNA is TGTGCCAGCAGCGTAGACTTAGCGGGAGTGGATGAGCAGTTCTTC.

The genes are TRBV9 and TRBJ2-7, with 9 bases that match TRBD2. The CDR3 is made up of 15 amino acids. Germline trimming cut 3 bases from V and 3 bases from J; bases unmatched to any gene: 7. From germline, CDR1 is SGDLS and CDR2 YYNGEE. The CDR3 region is CASSASGTPFYEQYF. DNA for the CDR3: TGTGCCAGCAGCGCTAGCGGGACCCCGTTCTACGAGCAGTACTTC.

The rearrangement uses TRBV7-2 and TRBJ2-7; 11 bases fit TRBD2. Trimming cost V 1 base and J 6 bases; bases outside gene matches: 8. The CDR3 has 16 amino acids. CDR1 SGHTA and CDR2 FQGNSA come from the germline V gene. The CDR3 reads CASSLVAGGPSSEQYF. As DNA, the CDR3 is TGTGCCAGCAGCTTAGTAGCGGGAGGGCCATCAAGCGAGCAGTACTTC.

This chain uses TRBV27 with TRBJ2-7; the D gene is possibly TRBD2 (5 bases). Trimming stripped 2 bases from V and 3 bases from J, with 11 bases between. This CDR3 contains 14 residues. The germline V gene has CDR1 MNHEY and CDR2 SMNVEV (reference sequence). The CDR3 protein is CASSLAEVRYEQYF. CDR3 bases: TGTGCCAGCAGTTTAGCGGAGGTCCGCTACGAGCAGTACTTC.

The CDR3 DNA sequence: TGTGCCAGCAGCACGCGACTAGCGGGAGAAAGGGGCTACGAGCAGTACTTC. This sequence encodes CASSTRLAGERGYEQYF. The chain couples TRBV7-2 to TRBJ2-7; TRBD2 matches 12 bases. The CDR3 has 17 amino acids. Looked up from germline, CDR1 is SGHTA and CDR2 is FQGNSA. Trimming at V came to 5 bases and at J to 3 bases, leaving 11 bases not matched to a gene.

This chain connects TRBV9 to TRBJ2-3; maybe TRBD2 (5 bases). This CDR3 region has 15 residues. V was clipped by 3 bases and J by 3 bases, with 14 bases between them. Germline V gene lookup returns CDR1 SGDLS and CDR2 YYNGEE. For the CDR3, the DNA is TGTGCCAGCAGCGCCAGGATTGGAGGTACAGATACGCAGTATTTT. Its translation is CASSARIGGTDTQYF. The full variable domain, completed using reference TRBV9 and TRBJ2-3, is DSGVTQTPKHLITATGQRVTLRCSPRSGDLSVYWYQQSLDQGLQFLIQYYNGEERAKGNILERFSAQQFPDLHSELNLSSLELGDSALYFCASSARIGGTDTQYFGPGTRLTVL.

The chain carries TRBV11-3 and TRBJ1-1; D remains ambiguous. Trimming cost V 5 bases and J 4 bases, with 11 bases left between them. Germline-derived CDR1 and CDR2 are SGHNT and YENEEA. The CDR3 covers 13 residues. CDR3 region: CASSRVGSTEAFF. CDR3 bases: TGTGCCAGCAGCAGGGTGGGGAGCACTGAAGCTTTCTTT.